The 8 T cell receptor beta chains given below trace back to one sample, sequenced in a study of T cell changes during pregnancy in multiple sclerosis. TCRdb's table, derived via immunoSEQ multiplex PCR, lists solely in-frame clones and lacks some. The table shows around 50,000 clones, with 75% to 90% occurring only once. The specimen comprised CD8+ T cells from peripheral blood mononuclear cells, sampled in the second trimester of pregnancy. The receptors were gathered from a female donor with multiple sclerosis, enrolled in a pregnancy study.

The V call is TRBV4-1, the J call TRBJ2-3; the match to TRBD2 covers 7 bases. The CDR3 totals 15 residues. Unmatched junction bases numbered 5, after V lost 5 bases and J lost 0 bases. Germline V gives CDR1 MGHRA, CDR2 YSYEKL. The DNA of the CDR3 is TGCGCCAGCAGCTCTAGCGGACTTAGCACAGATACGCAGTATTTT. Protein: CASSSSGLSTDTQYF.

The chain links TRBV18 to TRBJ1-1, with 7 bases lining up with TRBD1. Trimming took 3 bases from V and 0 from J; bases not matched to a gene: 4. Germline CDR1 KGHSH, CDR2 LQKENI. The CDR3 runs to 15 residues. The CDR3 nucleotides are TGTGCCAGCTCACCCGGACAGGATATGAACACTGAAGCTTTCTTT. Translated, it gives CASSPGQDMNTEAFF.

DNA of the CDR3: TGTGCCAGCAGCTTAGAGGGACAAAACACTGAAGCTTTCTTT. Amino acid sequence: CASSLEGQNTEAFF. V gene TRBV7-3 combines with J gene TRBJ1-1; D may be TRBD1 (6 bases). V was shortened by 2 bases and J by 2 bases, with 9 bases between the two germline ends. The CDR3 is made up of 14 amino acids. Germline loops: CDR1 SGHTA, CDR2 FQGTGA.

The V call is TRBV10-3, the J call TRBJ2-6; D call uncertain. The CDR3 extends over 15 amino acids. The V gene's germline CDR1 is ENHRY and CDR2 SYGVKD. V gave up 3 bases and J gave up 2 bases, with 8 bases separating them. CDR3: CAISDLTPGANVLTF. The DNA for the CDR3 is TGTGCCATCAGTGACCTAACCCCTGGGGCCAACGTCCTGACTTTC.

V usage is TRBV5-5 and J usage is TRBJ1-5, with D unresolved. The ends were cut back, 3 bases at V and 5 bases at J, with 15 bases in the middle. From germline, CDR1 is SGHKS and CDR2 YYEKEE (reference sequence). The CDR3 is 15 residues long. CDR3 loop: CASSSGVTPHQPQHF. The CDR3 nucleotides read TGTGCCAGCAGCTCCGGGGTAACCCCCCATCAGCCCCAGCATTTT.

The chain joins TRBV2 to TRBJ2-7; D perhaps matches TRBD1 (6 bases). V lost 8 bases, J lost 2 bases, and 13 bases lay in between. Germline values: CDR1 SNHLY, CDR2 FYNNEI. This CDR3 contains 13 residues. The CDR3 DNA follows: TGTGCCAGCGTGGGGGCGCCGACCTACGAGCAGTACTTC. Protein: CASVGAPTYEQYF.

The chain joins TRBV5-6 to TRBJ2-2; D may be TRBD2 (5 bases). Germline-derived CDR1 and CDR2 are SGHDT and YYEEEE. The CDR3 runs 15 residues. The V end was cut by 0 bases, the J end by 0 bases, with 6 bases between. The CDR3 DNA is TGTGCCAGCAGCTTGGGACTAACGAACACCGGGGAGCTGTTTTTT. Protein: CASSLGLTNTGELFF.

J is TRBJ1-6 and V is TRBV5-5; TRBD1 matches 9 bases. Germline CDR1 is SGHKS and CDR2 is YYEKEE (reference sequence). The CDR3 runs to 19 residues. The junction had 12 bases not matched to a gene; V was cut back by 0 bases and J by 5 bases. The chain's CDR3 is CASSLVRTTGGRNNSPLHF. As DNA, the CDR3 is TGTGCCAGCAGCTTGGTGCGGACCACAGGGGGCAGGAATAATTCACCCCTCCACTTT. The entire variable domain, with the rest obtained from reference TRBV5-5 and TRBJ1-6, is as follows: DAGVTQSPTHLIKTRGQQVTLRCSPISGHKSVSWYQQVLGQGPQFIFQYYEKEERGRGNFPDRFSARQFPNYSSELNVNALLLGDSALYLCASSLVRTTGGRNNSPLHFGNGTRLTVT.